The 4 T cell receptor beta chains in this list originate from one sample, sequenced in a study of cytomegalovirus exposure and HLA in healthy donors. This PCR relied on a set of 60 Vbeta primers and 13 Jbeta primers. Measured with immunoSEQ multiplex PCR; TCRdb has only the in-frame clones, and not every one. Of more than 150,000 clones listed, about four fifths were seen once; the top ten hold approximately 0.26%. The specimen was PBMCs. The receptors here all came from a boy younger than 18 in good health and CMV-seronegative.

The rearrangement joins TRBV6-1 to TRBJ2-7; weak D call: TRBD2 (6 bases). CDR3 size: 13 residues. V was cut by 7 bases and J by 1 base, with 11 bases left in between. The germline gives CDR1 MNHNS, CDR2 SASEGT. CDR3 residues: CASTYGGSYEQYF. DNA of the CDR3: TGTGCCAGCACGTACGGAGGGTCCTACGAGCAGTACTTC.

CDR3 in amino acids: CASSAGTYSGNTIYF. Written as DNA, the CDR3 is TGTGCCAGCAGTGCCGGGACTTACTCTGGAAACACCATATATTTT. V and J are TRBV2 and TRBJ1-3, with D possibly matching TRBD1 (5 bases). With 4 bases removed from V and 0 bases from J, the gap between germline ends came to 10 bases. CDR1 is SNHLY, CDR2 FYNNEI, per germline. The CDR3 extends over 15 amino acids. The variable domain in full, completed from reference TRBV2 and TRBJ1-3, reads EPEVTQTPSHQVTQMGQEVILRCVPISNHLYFYWYRQILGQKVEFLVSFYNNEISEKSEIFDDQFSVERPDGSNFTLKIRSTKLEDSAMYFCASSAGTYSGNTIYFGEGSWLTVV.

This chain joins TRBV2 and TRBJ1-2, with D hard to call. Germline V gene lookup returns CDR1 SNHLY and CDR2 FYNNEI. The CDR3 is made up of 14 amino acids. The germline V and J ends were trimmed by 0 bases and 8 bases, with 13 bases remaining between them. The CDR3, as DNA: TGTGCCAGCAGTGAAGCGCTTGCGGTTTTAGGCTACACCTTC. It is translated as CASSEALAVLGYTF.

The rearrangement uses TRBV4-1 and TRBJ1-2; 8 bases are shared with TRBD1. Germline V gene data show CDR1 as MGHRA and CDR2 as YSYEKL. The ends lost 0 bases at V and 8 bases at J; junction bases unmatched: 11. The CDR3 totals 16 residues. The CDR3 DNA reads TGCGCCAGCAGCCAAGATAAGGGAGGACAGGGCGGAGGCTACACCTTC. Translating gives CASSQDKGGQGGGYTF.